The 10 T cell receptor beta chains reported below all come from one sample, sequenced in a study of blood T cell repertoires in COVID-19. Clones were sequenced by immunoSEQ multiplex PCR, and TCRdb holds only the in-frame ones, with some missing. Of about 180,000 clones in the sample, 85% to 90% were seen once. The sample consisted of peripheral blood. The receptors were gathered from a man aged 65 to 79 with active or convalescent COVID-19.

V is TRBV24-1 and J is TRBJ1-2; TRBD1 aligns across 7 bases. Germline trimming cut 4 bases from V and 4 bases from J; bases unmatched to any gene: 11. Germline CDR1 reads KGHDR; CDR2 reads SFDVKD. The CDR3 length is 16 residues. In nucleotides, the CDR3 is TGTGCCACCAGTGACCCCCATAGGACAGGAAGCTATGGCTACACCTTC. It codes for CATSDPHRTGSYGYTF.

This chain joins TRBV6-6 and TRBJ1-5; 7 bases match TRBD1. Germline V CDR1 and CDR2: MNHNY, SVGAGI (reference sequence). Unmatched junction bases numbered 8, after V lost 7 bases and J lost 5 bases. The CDR3 is made up of 14 amino acids. CDR3 nucleotide sequence: TGTGCCAGCACCATCCGGCAGGGGGATCAGCCCCAGCATTTT. This encodes CASTIRQGDQPQHF.

This rearrangement joins TRBV4-1 to TRBJ2-1; 12 bases fit TRBD2. Losses at the gene ends were 0 bases for V and 12 bases for J; bases not matched to a gene: 9. CDR1 is MGHRA, CDR2 YSYEKL, per germline. CDR3 length: 16 residues. The CDR3 DNA sequence: TGCGCCAGCAGCCAAGATCCCACTAGCGGGAGGAGGGGGCAGTTCTTC. It specifies CASSQDPTSGRRGQFF.

The V call is TRBV19, the J call TRBJ1-3; TRBD1 might be the D (5 bases). V was shortened by 4 bases and J by 0 bases, with 16 bases between the two germline ends. CDR1 is LNHDA and CDR2 is SQIVND in the germline V gene (reference sequence). The length of the CDR3 is 17 residues. Here the CDR3 reads CASSTRGVMSSGNTIYF. CDR3 DNA sequence: TGTGCCAGTAGTACCCGGGGGGTGATGAGCTCTGGAAACACCATATATTTT.

The rearrangement joins TRBV5-1 to TRBJ1-3, with TRBD1 matching 9 bases. Looked up from germline, CDR1 is SGHRS and CDR2 is YFSETQ. Losses at the gene ends were 1 base for V and 2 bases for J; bases not matched to a gene: 4. CDR3 length: 16 residues. The DNA for the CDR3 is TGCGCCAGCAGCTTGTGGGGACAGGGCACTGGAAACACCATATATTTT. Amino acids: CASSLWGQGTGNTIYF.

This clone appeared a few times. The chain recombines TRBV28 with TRBJ1-6, with 7 bases that match TRBD1. V lost 2 bases, J lost 7 bases, and 8 bases stayed unmatched. CDR1 is MDHEN and CDR2 is SYDVKM in the germline V gene. The CDR3 sequence is 16 residues long. The CDR3 loop reads CASSLRKGAENSPLHF. The CDR3 DNA sequence: TGTGCCAGCAGTTTAAGGAAGGGGGCGGAAAATTCACCCCTCCACTTT.

This clone was seen more than once but under ten times. J is TRBJ1-2 and V is TRBV6-2 or TRBV6-3; 11 bases line up with TRBD1. Trimming removed 2 bases from V and 0 bases from J; junction bases left unmatched: 11. Germline CDR1 reads MNHEY; CDR2 reads SVGEGT. The CDR3 has 19 residues. DNA of the CDR3: TGTGCCAGCAGTTACCATCCGGGACAGGGGGGTGTCGCTAACTATGGCTACACCTTC. This sequence encodes CASSYHPGQGGVANYGYTF.

The CDR3 DNA reads as TGTGCCAGCAGTTTCTTATCTAGCGGGAGCTCCTACGAGCAGTACTTC. This codes for CASSFLSSGSSYEQYF. The chain carries TRBV28 and TRBJ2-7; the match to TRBD2 covers 10 bases. Trimming cost V 3 bases and J 0 bases; bases outside gene matches: 5. CDR1 and CDR2 (germline): MDHEN, SYDVKM. The CDR3 is 16 amino acids.

The chain combines TRBV18 with TRBJ2-1, with a tentative D call TRBD2 (6 bases). Germline lookup yields CDR1 KGHSH and CDR2 LQKENI. The CDR3 has 14 residues. Trimming left V 6 bases short and J 1 base short, with 10 bases between. The CDR3 reads CASSNGGSYNEQFF. The CDR3 region has the DNA TGTGCCAGCTCCAATGGGGGGTCCTACAATGAGCAGTTCTTC.

The chain has TRBV3-1 (or the pseudogene TRBV3-2) and TRBJ2-5; the D is unclear. Trimming removed 3 bases at V and 5 bases at J, with 16 bases between. Germline CDR1 LGHDT, CDR2 YNNKEL (reference sequence). The CDR3 runs to 15 residues. DNA for the CDR3: TGTGCCAGCAGCCAGGAGATCTCGCCGGAGGAGACCCAGTACTTC. Residues: CASSQEISPEETQYF.